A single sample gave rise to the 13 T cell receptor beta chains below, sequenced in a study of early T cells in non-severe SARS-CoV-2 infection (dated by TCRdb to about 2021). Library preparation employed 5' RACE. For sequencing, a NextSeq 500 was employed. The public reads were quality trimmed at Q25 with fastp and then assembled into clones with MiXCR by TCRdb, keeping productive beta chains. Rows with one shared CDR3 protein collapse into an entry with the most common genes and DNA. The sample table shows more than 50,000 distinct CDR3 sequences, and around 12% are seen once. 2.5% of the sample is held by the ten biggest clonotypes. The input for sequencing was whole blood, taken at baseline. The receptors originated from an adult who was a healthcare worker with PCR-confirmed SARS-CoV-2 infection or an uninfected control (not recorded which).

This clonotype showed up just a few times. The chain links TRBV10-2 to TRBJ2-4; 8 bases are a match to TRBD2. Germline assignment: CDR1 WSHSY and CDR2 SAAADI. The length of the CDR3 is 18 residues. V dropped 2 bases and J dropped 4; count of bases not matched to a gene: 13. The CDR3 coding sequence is TGCGCCAGCAGTGAGACAGGGCAAGCGGGAGTGTCGAAAAACATTCAGTACTTC. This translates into CASSETGQAGVSKNIQYF.

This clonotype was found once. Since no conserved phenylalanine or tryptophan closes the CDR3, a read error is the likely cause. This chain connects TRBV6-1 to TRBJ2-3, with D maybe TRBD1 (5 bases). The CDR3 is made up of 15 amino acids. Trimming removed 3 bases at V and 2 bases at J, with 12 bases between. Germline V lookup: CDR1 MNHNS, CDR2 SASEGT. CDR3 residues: CASSESIRATDTQYS. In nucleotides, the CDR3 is TGTGCCAGCAGTGAGTCGATCAGGGCCACAGATACGCAGTATTCT.

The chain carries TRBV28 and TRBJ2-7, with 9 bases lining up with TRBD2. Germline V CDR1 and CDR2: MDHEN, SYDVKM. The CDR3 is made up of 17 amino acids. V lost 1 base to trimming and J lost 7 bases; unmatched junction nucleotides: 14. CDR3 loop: CASSLLAGTSPLREQYF. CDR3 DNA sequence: TGTGCCAGCAGTTTATTGGCCGGGACTAGCCCACTAAGGGAGCAGTACTTC.

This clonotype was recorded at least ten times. The CDR3 loop is CASSLAHLGTQYF. The CDR3 bases are TGTGCCAGCAGTTTAGCCCACCTAGGAACGCAGTATTTT. The chain combines TRBV27 with TRBJ2-3; unclear D gene. V was clipped by 2 bases and J by 9 bases, with 12 bases between them. The CDR3 spans 13 residues. Germline V gene sequence: CDR1 MNHEY, CDR2 SMNVEV (reference sequence).

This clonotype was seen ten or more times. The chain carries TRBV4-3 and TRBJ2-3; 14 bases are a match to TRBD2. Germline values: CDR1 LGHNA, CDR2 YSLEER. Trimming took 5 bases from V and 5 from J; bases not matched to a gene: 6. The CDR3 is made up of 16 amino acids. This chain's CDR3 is CASSVGLAGVGDTQYF. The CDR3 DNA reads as TGCGCCAGCAGCGTGGGACTAGCGGGAGTTGGAGATACGCAGTATTTT.

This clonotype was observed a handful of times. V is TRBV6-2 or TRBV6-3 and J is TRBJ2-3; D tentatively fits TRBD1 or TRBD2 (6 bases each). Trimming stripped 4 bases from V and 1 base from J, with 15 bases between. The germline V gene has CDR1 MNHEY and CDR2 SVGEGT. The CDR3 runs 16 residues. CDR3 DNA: TGTGCCAGCAGTTCGGGGGCGGAGATCGGCACAGATACGCAGTATTTT. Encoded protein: CASSSGAEIGTDTQYF.

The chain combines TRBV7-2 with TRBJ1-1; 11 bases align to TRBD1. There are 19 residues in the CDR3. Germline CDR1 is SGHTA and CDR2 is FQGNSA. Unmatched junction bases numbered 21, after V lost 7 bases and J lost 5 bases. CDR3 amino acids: CASTSNLRGQGARRTEAFF. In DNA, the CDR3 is TGTGCCAGCACCTCAAACCTCCGCGGACAGGGGGCGCGAAGGACTGAAGCTTTCTTT. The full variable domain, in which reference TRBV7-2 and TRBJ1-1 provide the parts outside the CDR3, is GAGVSQSPSNKVTEKGKDVELRCDPISGHTALYWYRQSLGQGLEFLIYFQGNSAPDKSGLPSDRFSAERTGGSVSTLTIQRTQQEDSAVYLCASTSNLRGQGARRTEAFFGQGTRLTVV.

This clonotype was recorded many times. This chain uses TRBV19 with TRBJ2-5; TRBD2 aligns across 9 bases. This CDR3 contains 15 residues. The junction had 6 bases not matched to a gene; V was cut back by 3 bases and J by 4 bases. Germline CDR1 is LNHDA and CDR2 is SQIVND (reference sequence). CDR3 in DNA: TGTGCCAGTAGTATCGCGGGAGGGCCGAGAGAGACCCAGTACTTC. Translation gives CASSIAGGPRETQYF. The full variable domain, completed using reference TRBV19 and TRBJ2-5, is DGGITQSPKYLFRKEGQNVTLSCEQNLNHDAMYWYRQDPGQGLRLIYYSQIVNDFQKGDIAEGYSVSREKKESFPLTVTSAQKNPTAFYLCASSIAGGPRETQYFGPGTRLLVL.

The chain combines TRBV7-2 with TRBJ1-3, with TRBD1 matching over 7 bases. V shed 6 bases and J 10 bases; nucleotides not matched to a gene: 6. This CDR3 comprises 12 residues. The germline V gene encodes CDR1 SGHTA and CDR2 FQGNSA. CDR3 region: CASRATQGTIYF. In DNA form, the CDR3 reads TGTGCCAGCAGGGCTACACAGGGGACCATATATTTT.

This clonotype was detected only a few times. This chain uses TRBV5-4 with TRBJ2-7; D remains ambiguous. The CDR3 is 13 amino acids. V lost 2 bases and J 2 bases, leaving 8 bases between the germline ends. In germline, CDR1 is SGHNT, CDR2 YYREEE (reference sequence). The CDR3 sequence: CASSFGLPYEQYF. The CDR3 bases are TGTGCCAGCAGCTTCGGGCTGCCCTACGAGCAGTACTTC.

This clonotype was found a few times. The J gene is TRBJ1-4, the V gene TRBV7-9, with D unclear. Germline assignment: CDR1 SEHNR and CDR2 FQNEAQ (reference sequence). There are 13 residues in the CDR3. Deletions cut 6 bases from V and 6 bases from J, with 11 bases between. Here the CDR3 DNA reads TGTGCCAGCAGGCGGGGAGGCGATGAAAAACTGTTTTTT. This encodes CASRRGGDEKLFF.

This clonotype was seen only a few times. This chain's CDR3 is CASSFSGSQPDTQYF. CDR3 DNA: TGTGCCAGCAGTTTTAGCGGGAGTCAACCAGATACGCAGTATTTT. The chain employs TRBV7-3 and TRBJ2-3; 9 positions agree with TRBD2. This CDR3 spans 15 amino acids. V shed 6 bases, J shed 4 bases, and the junction held 8 bases outside the gene matches. Germline CDR1 and CDR2: SGHTA and FQGTGA.

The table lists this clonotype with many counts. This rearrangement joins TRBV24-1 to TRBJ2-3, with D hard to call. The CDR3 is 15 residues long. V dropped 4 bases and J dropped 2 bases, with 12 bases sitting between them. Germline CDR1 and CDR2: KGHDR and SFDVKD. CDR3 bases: TGTGCCACCAGTGACGCAACTGAAACCACAGATACGCAGTATTTT. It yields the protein CATSDATETTDTQYF.